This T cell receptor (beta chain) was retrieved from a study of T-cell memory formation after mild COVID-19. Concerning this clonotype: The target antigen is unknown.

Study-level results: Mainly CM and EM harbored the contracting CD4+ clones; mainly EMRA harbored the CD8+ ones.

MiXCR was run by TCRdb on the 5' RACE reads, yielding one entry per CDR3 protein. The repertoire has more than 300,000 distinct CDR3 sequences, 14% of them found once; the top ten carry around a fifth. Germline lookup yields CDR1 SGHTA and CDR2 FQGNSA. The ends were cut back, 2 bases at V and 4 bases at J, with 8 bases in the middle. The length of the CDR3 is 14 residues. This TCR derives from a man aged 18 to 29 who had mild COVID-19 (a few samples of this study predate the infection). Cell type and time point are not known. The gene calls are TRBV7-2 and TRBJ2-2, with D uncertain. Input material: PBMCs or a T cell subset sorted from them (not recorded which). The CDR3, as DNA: TGTGCCAGCAGCTTATCGGTGGGCACCGGGGAGCTGTTTTTT. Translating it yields CASSLSVGTGELFF. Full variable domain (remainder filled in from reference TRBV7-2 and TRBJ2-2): GAGVSQSPSNKVTEKGKDVELRCDPISGHTALYWYRQSLGQGLEFLIYFQGNSAPDKSGLPSDRFSAERTGGSVSTLTIQRTQQEDSAVYLCASSLSVGTGELFFGEGSRLTVL.